The sequence of this TCR beta chain was determined in a study of T cell repertoires in cytomegalovirus infection. Study overall: It can be stated that public TCR beta signatures indicated CMV infection as well as a matching HLA type.

Study results and caveats: Of the TCR beta families, the public ones yielded a cumulative frequency that identified carriers of CMV plus the relevant HLA. HLA-C-restricted TCR beta clonotypes specific for CMV led the ex vivo response.

TCRdb called the reads again in MiXCR, with one record for every CDR3 protein. The sample consists of about 360,000 distinct CDR3 sequences, over 15% of them appearing once. This clonotype occurred once. Its antigen is currently unknown. This CDR3 has 15 residues. The germline gives CDR1 SGHTA, CDR2 FQGTGA. V lost 8 bases and J lost 8, with 22 bases in between. Material for sequencing was PBMCs. The sequence came from a human donor in good health (CMV status not recorded). Some clones in this sample may be carry-over from other donors' samples. The rearrangement joins TRBV7-3 to TRBJ2-1; D is possibly TRBD1 or TRBD2 (5 bases each). DNA for the CDR3: TGTGCCAGCTCCCGGGGCTTTGGGGAGTTCGATGAGCAGTTCTTC. Translating gives CASSRGFGEFDEQFF.